These 18 T cell receptor beta chains were all obtained from the same sample, sequenced in a study of T cell changes during pregnancy in multiple sclerosis (dated by TCRdb to the late 2010s). Receptors were amplified or captured by the immunoSEQ multiplex PCR assay. TCRdb holds this immuneACCESS table with in-frame rearrangements only. Some clones are missing; in checked studies, unresolved V genes explain under half, and the rest has no known cause. The table for this sample lists approximately 66,000 clones; around 90% of them were counted only once. Roughly 5.2% of the sample belongs to the ten largest clones. Here the sequenced sample was CD8+ T cells from peripheral blood mononuclear cells, taken before pregnancy. The receptor source for this set is a female donor with multiple sclerosis, enrolled in a pregnancy study.

V and J are TRBV13 and TRBJ2-6; 10 nucleotides agree with TRBD2. V gave up 5 bases and J gave up 0 bases; unmatched junction bases: 7. CDR3 length: 18 amino acids. The germline V gene encodes CDR1 PRHDT and CDR2 FYEKMQ (reference sequence). The CDR3 protein is CASSPERGGPSGANVLTF. The CDR3 region has the DNA TGTGCCAGCAGCCCCGAGCGGGGGGGCCCCTCTGGGGCCAACGTCCTGACTTTC.

The genes are TRBV9 and TRBJ1-4; 9 bases line up with TRBD1. CDR3 size: 15 residues. V lost 0 bases and J lost 6; bases outside the gene matches: 3. Per germline, CDR1 SGDLS and CDR2 YYNGEE. The CDR3 DNA is TGTGCCAGCAGCGTAGAGGGACAGGGAGATGAAAAACTGTTTTTT. Its translation: CASSVEGQGDEKLFF. Drawing the rest from reference TRBV9 and TRBJ1-4, the complete variable domain is DSGVTQTPKHLITATGQRVTLRCSPRSGDLSVYWYQQSLDQGLQFLIQYYNGEERAKGNILERFSAQQFPDLHSELNLSSLELGDSALYFCASSVEGQGDEKLFFGSGTQLSVL.

By proportion, this clone is medium-sized. J is TRBJ1-2 and V is TRBV25-1, with D perhaps TRBD1 (6 bases). Trimming removed 9 bases at V and 4 bases at J, with 18 bases between. This CDR3 has 14 amino acids. CDR1 is MGHDK and CDR2 is SYGVNS in the germline V gene. CDR3 residues: CASSDRSALYGYTF. The CDR3 DNA reads TGTGCCAGTAGCGACAGGAGCGCTCTCTATGGCTACACCTTC.

CDR3 in amino acids: CASSPGLIEKLFF. As DNA, the CDR3 is TGTGCCAGCAGTCCAGGGTTGATCGAAAAACTGTTTTTT. The chain links TRBV6-5 to TRBJ1-4; the D gene is possibly TRBD1 (5 bases). The CDR3 length is 13 residues. Trimming took off 5 bases at V and 8 bases at J, with 12 bases between the two ends. The germline V gene has CDR1 MNHEY and CDR2 SVGAGI.

V usage is TRBV9 and J usage is TRBJ1-5; D is perhaps TRBD1 (5 bases). CDR1 and CDR2 (germline): SGDLS, YYNGEE. This CDR3 comprises 15 residues. V was clipped by 4 bases and J by 0 bases, with 11 bases between them. CDR3 sequence: CASSKWGDSNQPQHF. The DNA for the CDR3 is TGTGCCAGCAGCAAGTGGGGGGATAGCAATCAGCCCCAGCATTTT.

The genes are TRBV19 and TRBJ1-1, with 7 bases aligning to TRBD1. Germline V CDR1 and CDR2: LNHDA, SQIVND (reference sequence). This CDR3 has 13 residues. The ends lost 8 bases at V and 2 bases at J; junction bases unmatched: 5. The CDR3 DNA follows: TGTGCCAGTGCTGGGACAGTTAACACTGAAGCTTTCTTT. The encoded protein is CASAGTVNTEAFF. Supplemented by reference TRBV19 and TRBJ1-1, the full variable domain reads DGGITQSPKYLFRKEGQNVTLSCEQNLNHDAMYWYRQDPGQGLRLIYYSQIVNDFQKGDIAEGYSVSREKKESFPLTVTSAQKNPTAFYLCASAGTVNTEAFFGQGTRLTVV.

The sample holds one count of this clone. The chain links TRBV7-9 to TRBJ1-1; maybe TRBD1 (6 bases). The germline V gene encodes CDR1 SEHNR and CDR2 FQNEAQ (reference sequence). Trimming removed 3 bases at V and 5 bases at J, with 7 bases between. This CDR3 region has 12 residues. For the CDR3, the DNA is TGTGCCAGCAGCTTGGGGACAACTGAAGCTTTCTTT. Amino acid sequence: CASSLGTTEAFF.

The CDR3 bases are TGTGCCAGCAGCTTACCGTGGACTTTCAATGAGCAGTTCTTC. This translates into CASSLPWTFNEQFF. This chain uses TRBV7-2 with TRBJ2-1, with D perhaps matching TRBD2 (5 bases). CDR1 is SGHTA, CDR2 FQGNSA, per germline. The CDR3 extends over 14 amino acids. V was clipped by 2 bases and J by 6 bases, with 11 bases between them.

The CDR3 loop is CASSGEGWTEAFF. In DNA form, the CDR3 reads TGTGCCAGCAGCGGGGAGGGTTGGACTGAAGCTTTCTTT. The rearrangement joins TRBV9 to TRBJ1-1; D is unclear. V lost 3 bases and J 5 bases, leaving 11 bases between the germline ends. CDR1 and CDR2 from the germline V gene are SGDLS and YYNGEE. The CDR3 consists of 13 residues. The entire variable domain, with the rest obtained from reference TRBV9 and TRBJ1-1, is as follows: DSGVTQTPKHLITATGQRVTLRCSPRSGDLSVYWYQQSLDQGLQFLIQYYNGEERAKGNILERFSAQQFPDLHSELNLSSLELGDSALYFCASSGEGWTEAFFGQGTRLTVV.

The chain is built from TRBV11-3 and TRBJ1-1; TRBD1 might be the D (5 bases). The CDR3 length is 12 residues. Germline loops: CDR1 SGHNT, CDR2 YENEEA. V lost 6 bases to trimming and J lost 9 bases, with 14 bases between them. CDR3 sequence (DNA): TGTGCCAGCAGGAAAAGGGGTGGGCAAGCTTTCTTT. It translates to CASRKRGGQAFF.

This clone showed up just once. The chain uses TRBV13 and TRBJ2-5; 13 bases fit TRBD2. Germline V gene data show CDR1 as PRHDT and CDR2 as FYEKMQ (reference sequence). The J segment lost 8 bases and the V segment lost 5 bases, leaving 5 bases of the junction unmatched. The CDR3 runs 14 residues. CDR3 in amino acids: CASSPGLAGATQYF. CDR3 in DNA: TGTGCCAGCAGCCCCGGACTAGCGGGAGCCACCCAGTACTTC.

The rearrangement links TRBV2 to TRBJ1-2; no reliable D call. The V end was cut by 4 bases, the J end by 4 bases, with 22 bases between. CDR3 length: 17 residues. Germline values: CDR1 SNHLY, CDR2 FYNNEI. The CDR3 here is CASSVTRDGPSGYGYTF. In nucleotides, the CDR3 is TGTGCCAGCAGTGTCACAAGGGATGGACCAAGCGGCTATGGCTACACCTTC.

This clone was observed a handful of times. The chain combines TRBV28 with TRBJ1-6, with D uncertain. The germline gives CDR1 MDHEN, CDR2 SYDVKM. The V and J ends lost 6 bases and 5 bases respectively, with 14 bases between them. CDR3 length: 15 residues. CDR3 DNA: TGTGCCAGCAGCACCCCGGGAGGAGATAATTCACCCCTCCACTTT. It yields the protein CASSTPGGDNSPLHF.

This clone came up a few times. The chain couples TRBV5-4 to TRBJ1-1; 8 bases agree with TRBD1. V lost 3 bases and J lost 8; bases outside the gene matches: 3. CDR3 length: 12 residues. Germline CDR1 is SGHNT and CDR2 is YYREEE (reference sequence). The CDR3 sequence is CASSYRQGEAFF. The CDR3 DNA reads TGTGCCAGCAGCTACCGACAGGGGGAAGCTTTCTTT. Based on the CDR3 plus reference TRBV5-4 and TRBJ1-1, the full variable domain is ETGVTQSPTHLIKTRGQQVTLRCSSQSGHNTVSWYQQALGQGPQFIFQYYREEENGRGNFPPRFSGLQFPNYSSELNVNALELDDSALYLCASSYRQGEAFFGQGTRLTVV.

The chain combines TRBV2 with TRBJ1-5, with 10 nucleotides matching TRBD1. The CDR3 covers 14 residues. After removal of 5 bases from V and 5 bases from J, the junction contained 3 bases not matched to a gene. Germline CDR1 is SNHLY and CDR2 is FYNNEI. This CDR3 reads CASSSGQGDQPQHF. The CDR3 nucleotides are TGTGCCAGCAGTTCTGGACAGGGGGATCAGCCCCAGCATTTT.

The CDR3 DNA sequence: TGTGCCAGCAGCTTACCAGGGGGCAATCAGCCCCAGCATTTT. Translation: CASSLPGGNQPQHF. This sequence joins TRBV5-6 and TRBJ1-5; possible D gene TRBD1, 6 bases. Trimming pared 2 bases from V and 2 bases from J, leaving 8 bases between. The germline CDR1 and CDR2 sequences are SGHDT and YYEEEE. The CDR3 length is 14 residues.

The J gene is TRBJ2-5, the V gene TRBV2; 7 nucleotides agree with TRBD1. The length of the CDR3 is 14 residues. Germline loops: CDR1 SNHLY, CDR2 FYNNEI. V gave up 2 bases and J gave up 2 bases; unmatched junction bases: 2. The CDR3 coding sequence is TGTGCCAGCAGTGAACGGGACAGACAAGAGACCCAGTACTTC. Translation gives CASSERDRQETQYF.

The V call is TRBV6-1, the J call TRBJ2-5; TRBD1 matches 8 bases. The CDR3 runs 14 residues. CDR1 MNHNS and CDR2 SASEGT come from the germline V gene. With V trimmed by 6 bases and J by 2 bases, 5 bases remained unmatched. CDR3 sequence: CASRYRDRQETQYF. CDR3 DNA: TGTGCCAGCAGATACCGGGACAGGCAAGAGACCCAGTACTTC.